A single sample is the source of the 10 T cell receptor beta chains below, sequenced in a study of beta chain features in type 1 diabetes listed by TCRdb under 2018. No antigens are known for them. The library was built by means of the immunoSEQ multiplex PCR assay. The High Capacity cDNA Reverse Transcription Kit was used to reverse transcribe all of the isolated RNA, meaning that expressed TCRB transcripts were what got sequenced. TCRdb took over this immuneACCESS table, retaining in-frame rearrangements with V and J assigned. Such tables are incomplete; in checked studies, under half of the missing clones stem from an unresolved V gene, and the remainder is unexplained. In this sample the table shows approximately 600,000 clones, 9.5% to 15% of which occur a single time. The ten largest make up more than 0.09% of the sample. Study-wide findings and limitations: A moderate but significant shortening of TCRB CDR3 length was observed in type 1 diabetes patients in all four CD4+ subsets.

The sequenced material came from naive CD4+ T cells from blood. This specimen's cell subset or site label, interpreted: true naive CD4+ T cells. These receptor sequences come from a man aged 25 to 45 with type 1 diabetes.

This clone turned up a few times. The chain links TRBV6-5 to TRBJ1-2; TRBD1 is a possible D gene (5 bases). The germline V gene has CDR1 MNHEY and CDR2 SVGAGI. The CDR3 is 15 residues long. Between the trimmed V and J ends, which lost 0 bases and 1 base, there was a span of 9 bases. CDR3 protein: CASSYSQGSNYGYTF. CDR3 DNA: TGTGCCAGCAGTTACTCGCAGGGTAGTAACTATGGCTACACCTTC.

The chain links TRBV6-5 to TRBJ2-7, with D perhaps matching TRBD2 (6 bases). V lost 5 bases and J lost 6, with 17 bases in between. Germline-derived CDR1 and CDR2 are MNHEY and SVGAGI. The CDR3 is 14 residues long. The CDR3 DNA is TGTGCCAGCAGTCCCGGGGGTGGGGCGGCCGAGCAGTACTTC. This encodes CASSPGGGAAEQYF.

This clone was seen a few times. This rearrangement joins TRBV29-1 to TRBJ2-7; TRBD2 might be the D (6 bases). Germline CDR1 reads SQVTM; CDR2 reads ANQGSEA. V lost 4 bases and J 3 bases, leaving 10 bases between the germline ends. The CDR3 consists of 12 residues. The CDR3 DNA sequence: TGCAGCGTTGTCCGGGGACTCTACGAGCAGTACTTC. Its translation is CSVVRGLYEQYF.

This clone turned up a few times. The V call is TRBV27, the J call TRBJ2-6; D gene uncertain. CDR1 is MNHEY, CDR2 SMNVEV, per germline (reference sequence). The CDR3 contains 15 residues. Trimming removed 2 bases from V and 0 bases from J, with 5 bases in between. CDR3 sequence (DNA): TGTGCCAGCAGTTTACTGAACTCTGGGGCCAACGTCCTGACTTTC. It yields the protein CASSLLNSGANVLTF. Drawing the rest from reference TRBV27 and TRBJ2-6, the complete variable domain is EAQVTQNPRYLITVTGKKLTVTCSQNMNHEYMSWYRQDPGLGLRQIYYSMNVEVTDKGDVPEGYKVSRKEKRNFPLILESPSPNQTSLYFCASSLLNSGANVLTFGAGSRLTVL.

The genes are TRBV30 and TRBJ2-3, with 9 bases matching TRBD2. Germline CDR1 reads GTSNPN; CDR2 reads SVGIG (reference sequence). Trimming cost V 4 bases and J 3 bases; bases outside gene matches: 8. This CDR3 comprises 15 residues. The CDR3 DNA follows: TGTGCCTGGACCCAGGGACTAGCCGGAACAGATACGCAGTATTTT. Amino acid sequence: CAWTQGLAGTDTQYF.

This clone showed up just a few times. This chain connects TRBV2 to TRBJ1-1; the match to TRBD1 covers 12 bases. With V trimmed by 0 bases and J by 1 base, 0 bases remained unmatched. Per the germline V gene, CDR1 is SNHLY and CDR2 is FYNNEI. This CDR3 region has 16 residues. In DNA form, the CDR3 reads TGTGCCAGCAGTGAAGCGGGACAGGGGGCGAACACTGAAGCTTTCTTT. This sequence encodes CASSEAGQGANTEAFF.

This clone was seen more than once but under ten times. The chain uses TRBV14 and TRBJ2-1; 8 positions match TRBD1. The junction had 8 bases not matched to a gene; V was cut back by 4 bases and J by 9 bases. In germline, CDR1 is SGHDN, CDR2 FVKESK. The CDR3 spans 14 residues. Here the CDR3 DNA reads TGTGCCAGCAGCCTAGGGAGACAGGGGAGTGAGCAGTTCTTC. It translates to CASSLGRQGSEQFF. Supplemented by reference TRBV14 and TRBJ2-1, the full variable domain reads EAGVTQFPSHSVIEKGQTVTLRCDPISGHDNLYWYRRVMGKEIKFLLHFVKESKQDESGMPNNRFLAERTGGTYSTLKVQPAELEDSGVYFCASSLGRQGSEQFFGPGTRLTVL.

A few counts support this clone. The genes are TRBV28 and TRBJ2-7; tentatively, D is TRBD1 (6 bases). The CDR3 is made up of 12 amino acids. V lost 7 bases to trimming and J lost 5 bases, with 12 bases between them. The germline V gene encodes CDR1 MDHEN and CDR2 SYDVKM. The CDR3 reads CASTIRGHEQYF. The CDR3 DNA reads TGTGCCAGCACCATCAGGGGCCACGAGCAGTACTTC.

The V call is TRBV11-2, the J call TRBJ2-7; 10 positions match TRBD2. The CDR3 has 16 amino acids. Germline V gene data show CDR1 as SGHAT and CDR2 as FQNNGV. J was trimmed by 3 bases and V by 1 base; bases with no gene match: 6. CDR3 loop: CASSLGPLAGYYEQYF. The CDR3 DNA reads TGTGCCAGCAGCTTAGGACCACTAGCGGGGTACTACGAGCAGTACTTC.

This clone has a handful of counts. This sequence joins TRBV7-9 and TRBJ1-3; TRBD1 might be the D (5 bases). The CDR3 is made up of 16 amino acids. In germline, CDR1 is SEHNR, CDR2 FQNEAQ (reference sequence). Trimming left V 5 bases short and J 0 bases short, with 14 bases between. DNA of the CDR3: TGTGCCAGCAGCCCCCCGGGACGGCTCTCTGGAAACACCATATATTTT. This encodes CASSPPGRLSGNTIYF.